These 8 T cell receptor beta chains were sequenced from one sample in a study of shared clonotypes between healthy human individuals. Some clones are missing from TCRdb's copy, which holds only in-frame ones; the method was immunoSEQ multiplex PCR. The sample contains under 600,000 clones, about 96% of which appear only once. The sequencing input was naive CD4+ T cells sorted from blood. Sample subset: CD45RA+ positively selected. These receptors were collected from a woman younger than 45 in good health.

As DNA, the CDR3 is TGTGCCAGCTCACCGAGGGCTGGCGACTCCTACGAGCAGTACTTC. Its protein product is CASSPRAGDSYEQYF. This chain joins TRBV18 and TRBJ2-7; maybe TRBD2 (5 bases). Trimming stripped 3 bases from V and 0 bases from J, with 12 bases between. This CDR3 is 15 amino acids long. Germline values: CDR1 KGHSH, CDR2 LQKENI.

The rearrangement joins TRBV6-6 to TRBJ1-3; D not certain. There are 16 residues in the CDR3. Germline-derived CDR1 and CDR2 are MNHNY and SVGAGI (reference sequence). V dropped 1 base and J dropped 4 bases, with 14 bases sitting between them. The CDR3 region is CASSYYTRAAGNTIYF. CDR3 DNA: TGTGCCAGCAGTTACTACACCCGTGCGGCGGGAAACACCATATATTTT.

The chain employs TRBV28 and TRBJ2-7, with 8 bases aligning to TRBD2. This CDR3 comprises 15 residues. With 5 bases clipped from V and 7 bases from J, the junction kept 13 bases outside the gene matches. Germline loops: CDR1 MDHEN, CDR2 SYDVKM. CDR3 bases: TGTGCCAGCAGTGAACCGGGACTAGGGGTTAGGGAGCAGTACTTC. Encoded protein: CASSEPGLGVREQYF. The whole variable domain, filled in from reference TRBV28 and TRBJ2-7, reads DVKVTQSSRYLVKRTGEKVFLECVQDMDHENMFWYRQDPGLGLRLIYFSYDVKMKEKGDIPEGYSVSREKKERFSLILESASTNQTSMYLCASSEPGLGVREQYFGPGTRLTVT.

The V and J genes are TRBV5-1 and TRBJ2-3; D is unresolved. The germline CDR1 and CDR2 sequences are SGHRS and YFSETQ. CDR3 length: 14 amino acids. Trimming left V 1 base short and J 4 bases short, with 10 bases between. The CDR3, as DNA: TGCGCCAGCAGCTTGCAGGCCGCGTCAGATACGCAGTATTTT. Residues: CASSLQAASDTQYF.

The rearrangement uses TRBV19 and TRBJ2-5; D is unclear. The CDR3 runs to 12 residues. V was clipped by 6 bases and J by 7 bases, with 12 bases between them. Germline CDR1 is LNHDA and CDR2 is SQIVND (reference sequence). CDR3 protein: CASSDRHGTQYF. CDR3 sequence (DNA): TGTGCCAGTAGCGACCGCCATGGGACCCAGTACTTC.

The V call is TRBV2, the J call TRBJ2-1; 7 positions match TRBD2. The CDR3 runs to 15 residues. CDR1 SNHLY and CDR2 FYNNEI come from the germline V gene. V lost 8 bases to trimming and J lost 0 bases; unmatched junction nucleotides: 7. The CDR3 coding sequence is TGTGCCAGCCGACGCGGGACTACCTCCTACAATGAGCAGTTCTTC. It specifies CASRRGTTSYNEQFF.

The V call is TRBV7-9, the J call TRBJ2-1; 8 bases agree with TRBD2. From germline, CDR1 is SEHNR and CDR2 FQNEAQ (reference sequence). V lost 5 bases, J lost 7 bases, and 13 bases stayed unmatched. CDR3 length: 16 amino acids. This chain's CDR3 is CASSPLAREGSNEQFF. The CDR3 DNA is TGTGCCAGCAGCCCACTAGCACGGGAGGGGTCGAATGAGCAGTTCTTC.

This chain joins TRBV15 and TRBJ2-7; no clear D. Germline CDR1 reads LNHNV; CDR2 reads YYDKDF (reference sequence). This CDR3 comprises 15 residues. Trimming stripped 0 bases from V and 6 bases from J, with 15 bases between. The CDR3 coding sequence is TGTGCCACCAGCAGAGATCAGGCTGGTACAGCCGAGCAGTACTTC. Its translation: CATSRDQAGTAEQYF.